One sample yielded the 22 T cell receptor beta chains listed below, sequenced in a study of T cells after yellow fever vaccination. Using its own MiXCR run on the 5' RACE reads, TCRdb lists one record per CDR3 protein. The sample includes 150,000 to 200,000 distinct CDR3 sequences, 7% to 10% seen only once; the top ten take 35% to 40%. Sample: CD8+ T cells sorted from PBMCs, taken 45 days after the yellow fever booster vaccination. All receptors come from a man younger than 35 who received the YFV17D yellow fever vaccine.

This clonotype was detected a few times. The chain carries TRBV27 and TRBJ1-2; 7 bases align to TRBD1. The J segment lost 10 bases and the V segment lost 6 bases, leaving 11 bases of the junction unmatched. The CDR3 spans 13 residues. Germline V lookup: CDR1 MNHEY, CDR2 SMNVEV (reference sequence). The CDR3 region has the DNA TGTGCCAGCAGCGTGGACAGGTTCGTCGCCTACACCTTC. Translated: CASSVDRFVAYTF.

There are many counts of this clonotype. The V call is TRBV9, the J call TRBJ2-5; tentatively, D is TRBD1 (5 bases). Looked up from germline, CDR1 is SGDLS and CDR2 is YYNGEE. This CDR3 is built from 14 residues. Trimming left V 4 bases short and J 5 bases short, with 15 bases between. CDR3 sequence reads: CASSPTGARETQYF. DNA of the CDR3: TGTGCCAGCAGCCCTACAGGAGCCAGGGAGACCCAGTACTTC.

The rearrangement joins TRBV23-1 to TRBJ1-1, with 10 bases lining up with TRBD1. TRBV23-1 is flagged as an ORF with uncertain function. V lost 2 bases to trimming and J lost 5 bases; unmatched junction nucleotides: 14. The CDR3 length is 18 residues. The CDR3 region has the DNA TGCGCCAGCAGTCAAGGACAGGGGGAGTTTAATACGAGGACTGAAGCTTTCTTT. It specifies CASSQGQGEFNTRTEAFF.

This chain uses TRBV5-1 with TRBJ2-7; 8 positions agree with TRBD2. V was clipped by 4 bases and J by 3 bases; unmatched bases: 6. The germline V gene encodes CDR1 SGHRS and CDR2 YFSETQ. This CDR3 spans 14 amino acids. CDR3 sequence reads: CASSLLAGSYEQYF. DNA of the CDR3: TGCGCCAGCAGCCTGTTAGCGGGGAGCTACGAGCAGTACTTC. Drawing the rest from reference TRBV5-1 and TRBJ2-7, the complete variable domain is KAGVTQTPRYLIKTRGQQVTLSCSPISGHRSVSWYQQTPGQGLQFLFEYFSETQRNKGNFPGRFSGRQFSNSRSEMNVSTLELGDSALYLCASSLLAGSYEQYFGPGTRLTVT.

The gene calls are TRBV7-6 and TRBJ2-7, with TRBD2 matching over 7 bases. The V gene's germline CDR1 is SGHVS and CDR2 FNYEAQ. The junction had 1 base not matched to a gene; V was cut back by 1 base and J by 1 base. This CDR3 comprises 14 residues. The CDR3 protein is CASSLGGGSYEQYF. DNA of the CDR3: TGTGCCAGCAGCTTAGGCGGGGGATCCTACGAGCAGTACTTC.

This clonotype has only one observation. This sequence joins TRBV5-1 and TRBJ2-1, with a tentative D call TRBD2 (6 bases). In germline, CDR1 is SGHRS, CDR2 YFSETQ. The length of the CDR3 is 16 residues. V gave up 6 bases and J gave up 6 bases, with 22 bases separating them. CDR3 sequence reads: CASTSGGGVLINEQFF. CDR3 in DNA: TGCGCCAGCACCAGTGGAGGCGGGGTTTTAATCAATGAGCAGTTCTTC. Full variable domain (missing parts from reference TRBV5-1 and TRBJ2-1): KAGVTQTPRYLIKTRGQQVTLSCSPISGHRSVSWYQQTPGQGLQFLFEYFSETQRNKGNFPGRFSGRQFSNSRSEMNVSTLELGDSALYLCASTSGGGVLINEQFFGPGTRLTVL.

The chain carries TRBV13 and TRBJ2-7; 7 positions agree with TRBD1. V dropped 7 bases and J dropped 7; count of bases not matched to a gene: 7. Germline CDR1 reads PRHDT; CDR2 reads FYEKMQ (reference sequence). The CDR3 loop spans 12 amino acids. This CDR3 is CASTQGEGEQYF. CDR3 sequence (DNA): TGTGCCAGCACCCAGGGGGAAGGGGAGCAGTACTTC.

This clonotype was counted a few times. J is TRBJ2-7 and V is TRBV6-2 or TRBV6-3; no clear D. V was clipped by 7 bases and J by 2 bases, with 9 bases between them. The germline V gene encodes CDR1 MNHEY and CDR2 SVGEGT. The CDR3 totals 12 residues. The CDR3 DNA reads as TGTGCCAGCACGGGTGACACCTACGAGCAGTACTTC. Its translation: CASTGDTYEQYF.

Only a few counts were recorded for this clonotype. The rearrangement uses TRBV6-6 and TRBJ2-7; 7 nucleotides match TRBD1. CDR1 and CDR2 from the germline V gene are MNHNY and SVGAGI (reference sequence). The CDR3 has 16 amino acids. V lost 0 bases to trimming and J lost 1 base; unmatched junction nucleotides: 6. The CDR3 DNA reads as TGTGCCAGCAGTTACTCGAAGGGGGCGGTATCCTACGAGCAGTACGTC. As protein: CASSYSKGAVSYEQYV.

The chain is built from TRBV4-3 and TRBJ2-1, with 9 nucleotides matching TRBD1. Germline V lookup: CDR1 LGHNA, CDR2 YSLEER. This CDR3 contains 17 residues. Trimming cost V 2 bases and J 4 bases; bases outside gene matches: 9. The CDR3 region has the DNA TGCGCCAGCAGCCAAACTTTTGGGACAGGGAGGTACAATGAGCAGTTCTTC. Amino acids: CASSQTFGTGRYNEQFF.

The chain carries TRBV20-1 and TRBJ2-3, with 13 bases lining up with TRBD2. V trimming: 3 bases; J trimming: 5 bases; junction bases outside the gene matches: 11. Germline V gene lookup returns CDR1 DFQATT and CDR2 SNEGSKA (reference sequence). This CDR3 comprises 17 residues. The CDR3 DNA is TGCAGTGCTAGTAACCCCACTAGCGGGGGGGCAGGAGATACGCAGTATTTT. It encodes CSASNPTSGGAGDTQYF.

This clonotype was observed a handful of times. The rearrangement joins TRBV29-1 to TRBJ2-1; no reliable D call. There are 12 residues in the CDR3. Germline V gives CDR1 SQVTM, CDR2 ANQGSEA. With 3 bases removed from V and 2 bases from J, the gap between germline ends came to 5 bases. The CDR3 DNA sequence: TGCAGCGTTGAGGTCCCCTACAATGAGCAGTTCTTC. This codes for CSVEVPYNEQFF.

This clonotype appeared many times. The chain joins TRBV20-1 to TRBJ2-7; tentative D call: TRBD2 (6 bases). The CDR3 spans 13 residues. V was cut by 3 bases and J by 0 bases, with 9 bases left in between. Germline CDR1 is DFQATT and CDR2 is SNEGSKA (reference sequence). CDR3 protein: CSAREGSSYEQYV. CDR3 sequence (DNA): TGCAGTGCTAGGGAGGGGAGCTCCTACGAGCAGTACGTC.

The V call is TRBV27, the J call TRBJ1-5; no reliable D call. This CDR3 contains 15 residues. Looked up from germline, CDR1 is MNHEY and CDR2 is SMNVEV (reference sequence). Between the trimmed V and J ends, which lost 5 bases and 3 bases, there was a span of 14 bases. The CDR3 coding sequence is TGTGCCAGCAGTCACGGACGGAGGATCAATCAGCCCCAGCATTTT. As protein: CASSHGRRINQPQHF.

Only a few counts were recorded for this clonotype. The J gene is TRBJ2-3, the V gene TRBV6-2 or TRBV6-3, with 7 bases lining up with TRBD2. The CDR3 runs 14 residues. Trimming took 2 bases from V and 1 from J; bases not matched to a gene: 0. Looked up from germline, CDR1 is MNHEY and CDR2 is SVGEGT. The CDR3 is CASSYGGGTDTQYF. As DNA, the CDR3 is TGTGCCAGCAGTTACGGGGGGGGCACAGATACGCAGTATTTT.

This sequence joins TRBV3-1 and TRBJ2-3; 9 bases align to TRBD1. From germline, CDR1 is LGHDT and CDR2 YNNKEL (reference sequence). Unmatched junction bases numbered 15, after V lost 7 bases and J lost 7 bases. The CDR3 is made up of 16 amino acids. CDR3 DNA: TGTGCCAGCAATAACCTGACAGGGGGTCAGATCAATACGCAGTATTTT. Translated, it gives CASNNLTGGQINTQYF.

The chain links TRBV4-3 to TRBJ1-2; 8 bases map to TRBD1. Germline values: CDR1 LGHNA, CDR2 YSLEER. The CDR3 loop spans 19 amino acids. The V and J ends lost 0 bases and 4 bases, in that order; junction bases with no gene match: 16. The CDR3 nucleotides are TGCGCCAGCAGCCAAGATTTGGAGACAGGGGCTTTGTATGGCTATGGCTACACCTTC. Its translation: CASSQDLETGALYGYGYTF.

The rearrangement uses TRBV5-1 and TRBJ1-1; D is unclear. The CDR3 extends over 16 amino acids. V dropped 2 bases and J dropped 2 bases, with 16 bases sitting between them. Germline loops: CDR1 SGHRS, CDR2 YFSETQ. The CDR3 loop reads CASSFVRLQGNTEAFF. DNA for the CDR3: TGCGCCAGCAGCTTTGTCAGGCTCCAAGGAAACACTGAAGCTTTCTTT.

This clonotype was observed a few times. This chain uses TRBV6-1 with TRBJ1-5; 9 bases are shared with TRBD1. V was pared by 10 bases and J by 2 bases, with 6 bases of the junction left unmatched. This CDR3 is built from 14 residues. Germline V gene data show CDR1 as MNHNS and CDR2 as SASEGT. The CDR3 region is CATRGQGGNQPQHF. The CDR3 DNA follows: TGTGCCACCAGGGGACAGGGCGGCAATCAGCCCCAGCATTTT.

The genes are TRBV4-2 and TRBJ2-1, with D tentatively TRBD1 (5 bases). The CDR3 has 13 residues. V shed 4 bases and J shed 8 bases, with 12 bases lying between them. Germline V gives CDR1 LGHNA, CDR2 YNFKEQ. CDR3 amino acids: CASSPGRGDEQFF. In nucleotides, the CDR3 is TGTGCCAGCAGCCCAGGAAGGGGCGATGAGCAGTTCTTC.

There are a few counts of this clonotype. V and J are TRBV21-1 and TRBJ2-5; the table names TRBD1, a call not compared with the DNA. TRBV21-1 corresponds to a pseudogene. The CDR3 consists of 15 residues. The CDR3 region is CASSKEGGAEETQYF. The DNA of the CDR3 is TGTGCCAGCAGCAAAGAGGGGGGGGCGGAGGAGACCCAGTACTTC.

Only a few counts were recorded for this clonotype. CDR3: CASSPGTGGPSYNSPLHF. The CDR3 bases are TGTGCCAGCAGTCCCGGGACAGGGGGGCCCTCCTATAATTCACCCCTCCACTTT. J is TRBJ1-6 and V is TRBV6-5, with TRBD1 matching 11 bases. Germline trimming cut 5 bases from V and 0 bases from J; bases unmatched to any gene: 6. This CDR3 contains 18 residues. Germline CDR1 is MNHEY and CDR2 is SVGAGI.